The 32 T cell receptor beta chains reported below all come from one sample, sequenced in a study of cytomegalovirus exposure and HLA in healthy donors. The PCR ran on 60 Vbeta and 13 Jbeta primers. Data came from immunoSEQ multiplex PCR; TCRdb stores just in-frame clones and leaves some out. Of approximately 130,000 clones in the sample, roughly 85% are singletons; the top ten hold about 1.5%. The material sequenced was PBMCs. The receptor source for this set is a middle-aged man in good health and CMV-seronegative.

V gene TRBV27 combines with J gene TRBJ2-1; 7 positions match TRBD1. V was clipped by 2 bases and J by 5 bases; unmatched bases: 0. Germline values: CDR1 MNHEY, CDR2 SMNVEV (reference sequence). The CDR3 loop spans 13 amino acids. CDR3 coding DNA: TGTGCCAGCAGTTTAGACAGGGACAATGAGCAGTTCTTC. This encodes CASSLDRDNEQFF.

V gene TRBV7-2 combines with J gene TRBJ1-2; 8 bases are a match to TRBD1. V lost 5 bases and J lost 3; bases outside the gene matches: 8. CDR1 and CDR2 from the germline V gene are SGHTA and FQGNSA. The CDR3 is 15 amino acids. CDR3 sequence: CASSPQGVMDYGYTF. DNA for the CDR3: TGTGCCAGCAGCCCACAGGGGGTGATGGACTATGGCTACACCTTC. The complete variable domain, with remaining parts taken from reference TRBV7-2 and TRBJ1-2, reads GAGVSQSPSNKVTEKGKDVELRCDPISGHTALYWYRQSLGQGLEFLIYFQGNSAPDKSGLPSDRFSAERTGGSVSTLTIQRTQQEDSAVYLCASSPQGVMDYGYTFGSGTRLTVV.

The table lists this clone with a count of one. The gene calls are TRBV5-5 and TRBJ2-5; tentatively, D is TRBD1 (5 bases). The CDR3 is 14 residues long. Trimming removed 0 bases from V and 1 base from J, with 7 bases in between. CDR1 is SGHKS, CDR2 YYEKEE, per germline (reference sequence). As DNA, the CDR3 is TGTGCCAGCAGCTTGGATGACAGCCAAGAGACCCAGTACTTC. Its protein is CASSLDDSQETQYF.

The chain links TRBV13 to TRBJ2-3; weak D call: TRBD2 (6 bases). In germline, CDR1 is PRHDT, CDR2 FYEKMQ (reference sequence). Trimming removed 1 base from V and 3 bases from J, with 17 bases in between. CDR3 size: 17 residues. CDR3: CASSLVWGVRTTDTQYF. CDR3 in DNA: TGTGCCAGCAGCTTAGTATGGGGGGTCCGGACGACAGATACGCAGTATTTT.

The J gene is TRBJ1-3, the V gene TRBV6-6; D is ambiguous. The CDR3 is 13 residues long. Looked up from germline, CDR1 is MNHNY and CDR2 is SVGAGI (reference sequence). Trimming removed 11 bases from V and 5 bases from J, with 16 bases in between. In DNA, the CDR3 is TGTGCCCACGCCCGGGGTTCGAGAAACACCATATATTTT. It specifies CAHARGSRNTIYF.

This clone was found a few times. The rearrangement uses TRBV19 and TRBJ2-7; TRBD2 agrees at 9 bases. The germline V gene has CDR1 LNHDA and CDR2 SQIVND (reference sequence). V was pared by 4 bases and J by 4 bases, with 2 bases of the junction left unmatched. The CDR3 covers 13 residues. CDR3 amino acids: CASSSGGVYEQYF. DNA of the CDR3: TGTGCCAGTAGTAGCGGGGGGGTGTACGAGCAGTACTTC. Variable domain in full (rest from reference TRBV19 and TRBJ2-7): DGGITQSPKYLFRKEGQNVTLSCEQNLNHDAMYWYRQDPGQGLRLIYYSQIVNDFQKGDIAEGYSVSREKKESFPLTVTSAQKNPTAFYLCASSSGGVYEQYFGPGTRLTVT.

This chain connects TRBV11-3 to TRBJ1-1; 8 bases match TRBD1. Germline V gene lookup returns CDR1 SGHNT and CDR2 YENEEA. The CDR3 runs 15 residues. V lost 3 bases and J lost 4; bases outside the gene matches: 7. CDR3 loop: CASSLTGAGSTEAFF. Written as DNA, the CDR3 is TGTGCCAGCAGCTTGACAGGGGCTGGGAGCACTGAAGCTTTCTTT.

CDR3 coding DNA: TGTGCCAGCAGCTTAATGCGGGGGAGCTCCTACAATGAGCAGTTCTTC. Protein: CASSLMRGSSYNEQFF. The J gene is TRBJ2-1, the V gene TRBV7-3, with 7 positions matching TRBD2. With 1 base clipped from V and 0 bases from J, the junction kept 3 bases outside the gene matches. The germline CDR1 and CDR2 sequences are SGHTA and FQGTGA. This CDR3 is built from 16 residues.

This clone appeared a few times. The V gene is TRBV21-1, the J gene TRBJ1-1; no check of the table's D call, TRBD1, against the DNA was made. TRBV21-1 is a documented pseudogene. The CDR3 consists of 18 residues. CDR3 coding DNA: TGTGCCAGCAGCAAAACTGGCCTCAGGGGGCGGCGGAACACTGAAGCTTTCTTT. Translation gives CASSKTGLRGRRNTEAFF.

The DNA for the CDR3 is TGTGCCAGCAGAGACAGGGATAGGACCGGGGAGCTGTTTTTT. Translation gives CASRDRDRTGELFF. The gene calls are TRBV6-5 and TRBJ2-2; 7 positions agree with TRBD1. The germline V gene has CDR1 MNHEY and CDR2 SVGAGI. This CDR3 has 14 amino acids. Germline trimming cut 6 bases from V and 5 bases from J; bases unmatched to any gene: 6.

This chain uses TRBV7-8 with TRBJ2-7; 11 nucleotides align to TRBD1. With 3 bases clipped from V and 7 bases from J, the junction kept 5 bases outside the gene matches. The CDR3 length is 14 residues. Germline lookup yields CDR1 SGHVS and CDR2 FQNEAQ. CDR3 sequence: CASSLDRGQREQYF. The CDR3 DNA sequence: TGTGCCAGCAGCTTGGACAGGGGGCAGAGGGAGCAGTACTTC.

The chain uses TRBV7-9 and TRBJ2-5; 7 bases fit TRBD1. The junction had 14 bases not matched to a gene; V was cut back by 5 bases and J by 5 bases. CDR1 and CDR2 from the germline V gene are SEHNR and FQNEAQ (reference sequence). CDR3 length: 16 amino acids. The CDR3 coding sequence is TGTGCCAGCAGCCTTCTCCCCGACAGGGACGGGGAGACCCAGTACTTC. Translation: CASSLLPDRDGETQYF.

V gene TRBV13 combines with J gene TRBJ1-1, with D maybe TRBD1 (5 bases). Trimming took 5 bases from V and 3 from J, leaving 7 bases between them. The CDR3 is 12 amino acids. CDR1 is PRHDT, CDR2 FYEKMQ, per germline (reference sequence). CDR3 DNA: TGTGCCAGCAGCAAAGGGGACACTGAAGCTTTCTTT. This encodes CASSKGDTEAFF.

The chain is built from TRBV5-4 and TRBJ2-7; D is possibly TRBD2 (6 bases). Germline V gene lookup returns CDR1 SGHNT and CDR2 YYREEE (reference sequence). CDR3 length: 15 residues. Trimming shortened V by 1 base and J by 1 base, and 12 bases separated the two germline ends. CDR3 DNA sequence: TGTGCCAGCAGCTTGAGGCTAGCGCAATCCTACGAGCAGTACTTC. The encoded protein is CASSLRLAQSYEQYF.

This chain links TRBV15 with TRBJ2-7, with 10 bases lining up with TRBD1. V dropped 0 bases and J dropped 2; count of bases not matched to a gene: 4. This CDR3 contains 16 residues. Germline lookup yields CDR1 LNHNV and CDR2 YYDKDF (reference sequence). The CDR3 sequence is CATSRDRGQGAYEQYF. The CDR3 DNA reads as TGTGCCACCAGCAGAGATCGTGGACAGGGGGCCTACGAGCAGTACTTC. The complete variable domain, with remaining parts taken from reference TRBV15 and TRBJ2-7, reads DAMVIQNPRYQVTQFGKPVTLSCSQTLNHNVMYWYQQKSSQAPKLLFHYYDKDFNNEADTPDNFQSRRPNTSFCFLDIRSPGLGDTAMYLCATSRDRGQGAYEQYFGPGTRLTVT.

Points on this clone: Other DNA sequences in this sample translate to the same CDR3. This sequence joins TRBV7-2 and TRBJ2-7; TRBD2 aligns across 11 bases. This CDR3 is 15 amino acids long. The germline V gene encodes CDR1 SGHTA and CDR2 FQGNSA. Trimming removed 4 bases from V and 0 bases from J; junction bases left unmatched: 2. The DNA for the CDR3 is TGTGCCAGCAGCTCCGGGACTAGCGGCTCCTACGAGCAGTACTTC. It codes for CASSSGTSGSYEQYF. Supplemented by reference TRBV7-2 and TRBJ2-7, the full variable domain reads GAGVSQSPSNKVTEKGKDVELRCDPISGHTALYWYRQSLGQGLEFLIYFQGNSAPDKSGLPSDRFSAERTGGSVSTLTIQRTQQEDSAVYLCASSSGTSGSYEQYFGPGTRLTVT.

This clone was detected only a few times. The CDR3 DNA sequence: TGTGCCAGCAGCGCAGGGACAGGGCACAATCAGCCCCAGCATTTT. It translates to CASSAGTGHNQPQHF. The rearrangement links TRBV5-8 to TRBJ1-5, with 9 bases identical to TRBD1. Unmatched junction bases numbered 5, after V lost 4 bases and J lost 3 bases. Germline V gene data show CDR1 as SGHTS and CDR2 as YDEGEE. The CDR3 is 15 residues long.

The J gene is TRBJ1-3, the V gene TRBV4-3, with D unresolved. The CDR3 runs 16 residues. V was clipped by 0 bases and J by 1 base, with 10 bases between them. Germline assignment: CDR1 LGHNA and CDR2 YSLEER. CDR3 residues: CASSQDWQLSGNTIYF. The CDR3 region has the DNA TGCGCCAGCAGCCAAGATTGGCAGTTATCTGGAAACACCATATATTTT.

This chain links TRBV7-9 with TRBJ1-2; 7 bases are a match to TRBD1. The CDR3 has 14 residues. J was trimmed by 7 bases and V by 5 bases; bases with no gene match: 10. Germline assignment: CDR1 SEHNR and CDR2 FQNEAQ (reference sequence). The chain's CDR3 is CASSRADRAAGYTF. The CDR3 nucleotides read TGTGCCAGCAGCCGGGCCGACAGGGCAGCTGGCTACACCTTC.

The chain is built from TRBV7-9 and TRBJ1-4; the D is unclear. This CDR3 region has 12 residues. Germline V gives CDR1 SEHNR, CDR2 FQNEAQ (reference sequence). V dropped 3 bases and J dropped 4 bases, with 3 bases sitting between them. CDR3 region: CASSFHNEKLFF. CDR3 nucleotide sequence: TGTGCCAGCAGCTTCCATAATGAAAAACTGTTTTTT.

CDR3 residues: CASSLKGTVETQYF. Written as DNA, the CDR3 is TGTGCCAGCAGCTTAAAAGGGACAGTAGAGACCCAGTACTTC. This rearrangement joins TRBV7-8 to TRBJ2-5; 7 bases align to TRBD1. The V segment lost 2 bases and the J segment 4 bases; nucleotides outside the gene matches: 4. Looked up from germline, CDR1 is SGHVS and CDR2 is FQNEAQ. The CDR3 has 14 residues.

The J gene is TRBJ1-5, the V gene TRBV23-1, with D perhaps matching TRBD1 (6 bases). TRBV23-1 is treated as an ORF (open reading frame) with a function not yet certain. The CDR3 length is 16 residues. With 4 bases removed from V and 1 base from J, the gap between germline ends came to 14 bases. In DNA form, the CDR3 reads TGCGCCAGCAGTCGCGGAGCCCAGGGGAGCAATCAGCCCCAGCATTTT. Its protein product is CASSRGAQGSNQPQHF.

This clone has a single count. The genes are TRBV7-3 and TRBJ1-2, with no clear D. From germline, CDR1 is SGHTA and CDR2 FQGTGA. The CDR3 consists of 13 residues. Trimming took off 1 base at V and 2 bases at J, with 5 bases between the two ends. CDR3 sequence (DNA): TGTGCCAGCAGCTTAAGTCAGAACTATGGCTACACCTTC. This translates into CASSLSQNYGYTF.

V gene TRBV15 combines with J gene TRBJ2-4; D is possibly TRBD1 (5 bases). Per the germline V gene, CDR1 is LNHNV and CDR2 is YYDKDF (reference sequence). This CDR3 contains 16 residues. The V end lost 1 base, the J end lost 7 bases, and 17 bases lay between the germline ends. CDR3 DNA sequence: TGTGCCACCAGCAGAGCTAGGGGAAAGGGATTGAACATTCAGTACTTC. It codes for CATSRARGKGLNIQYF.

The CDR3 DNA reads TGTGCCAGCAGCTTGCGAGCGGGGGGGGGCACAGATACGCAGTATTTT. It encodes CASSLRAGGGTDTQYF. The genes are TRBV7-3 and TRBJ2-3; 10 positions agree with TRBD2. The CDR3 is 16 amino acids. The germline V gene encodes CDR1 SGHTA and CDR2 FQGTGA. The ends lost 3 bases at V and 1 base at J; junction bases unmatched: 4. Full variable domain (missing parts from reference TRBV7-3 and TRBJ2-3): GAGVSQTPSNKVTEKGKYVELRCDPISGHTALYWYRQSLGQGPEFLIYFQGTGAADDSGLPNDRFFAVRPEGSVSTLKIQRTERGDSAVYLCASSLRAGGGTDTQYFGPGTRLTVL.

The chain joins TRBV28 to TRBJ1-2; no firm D call. V was trimmed by 6 bases and J by 1 base, leaving 9 bases between them. From germline, CDR1 is MDHEN and CDR2 SYDVKM. The CDR3 runs 13 residues. The CDR3 DNA is TGTGCCAGCAGGAGGGAGCTTAACTATGGCTACACCTTC. This translates into CASRRELNYGYTF.

This clone has only a few counts. The genes are TRBV27 and TRBJ2-3; perhaps TRBD2 as D (5 bases). Looked up from germline, CDR1 is MNHEY and CDR2 is SMNVEV (reference sequence). The V and J ends lost 3 bases and 7 bases respectively, with 17 bases between them. This CDR3 contains 15 residues. The CDR3 region has the DNA TGTGCCAGCAGTTTTGAAGGACTTTCCCCGAATACGCAGTATTTT. This encodes CASSFEGLSPNTQYF.

This chain connects TRBV6-6 to TRBJ2-5; a weak D match, TRBD1 (6 bases). V was shortened by 5 bases and J by 11 bases, with 15 bases between the two germline ends. This CDR3 contains 12 residues. CDR1 MNHNY and CDR2 SVGAGI come from the germline V gene (reference sequence). In DNA, the CDR3 is TGTGCCAGCAGTAGGGGGAGCGTAGAGCAGTACTTC. Translated: CASSRGSVEQYF.

This clone was observed once. This chain connects TRBV11-2 to TRBJ2-2; the match to TRBD1 covers 7 bases. The germline CDR1 and CDR2 sequences are SGHAT and FQNNGV. V was pared by 1 base and J by 4 bases, with 6 bases of the junction left unmatched. This CDR3 has 16 residues. The CDR3 reads CASSLAAGGGTGELFF. As DNA, the CDR3 is TGTGCCAGCAGCTTAGCCGCAGGGGGTGGCACCGGGGAGCTGTTTTTT.

The chain carries TRBV1 and TRBJ2-7; the table's TRBD2 call for D was not verified on the DNA. TRBV1 is a recognized pseudogene. The CDR3 runs 15 residues. The CDR3 is CTNDVSWGGAYEQYF. CDR3 nucleotide sequence: TGCACCAACGATGTGAGTTGGGGGGGGGCCTACGAGCAGTACTTC.

This clone was seen only once. This chain joins TRBV6-5 and TRBJ2-5; 11 bases match TRBD2. CDR1 is MNHEY, CDR2 SVGAGI, per germline. The J segment lost 11 bases and the V segment lost 2 bases, leaving 13 bases of the junction unmatched. The CDR3 sequence is 16 residues long. The CDR3 DNA sequence: TGTGCCAGCAGTTACCTCCGACTAGCGGGGAACTTTGAGCAGTACTTC. Its protein is CASSYLRLAGNFEQYF.

J is TRBJ1-1 and V is TRBV7-6, with D possibly matching TRBD1 (6 bases). V lost 3 bases and J lost 3, with 20 bases in between. Germline assignment: CDR1 SGHVS and CDR2 FNYEAQ. CDR3 length: 17 residues. Here the CDR3 reads CASSLTGTDKFDTEAFF. CDR3 sequence (DNA): TGTGCCAGCAGCTTGACAGGTACTGATAAATTTGACACTGAAGCTTTCTTT.